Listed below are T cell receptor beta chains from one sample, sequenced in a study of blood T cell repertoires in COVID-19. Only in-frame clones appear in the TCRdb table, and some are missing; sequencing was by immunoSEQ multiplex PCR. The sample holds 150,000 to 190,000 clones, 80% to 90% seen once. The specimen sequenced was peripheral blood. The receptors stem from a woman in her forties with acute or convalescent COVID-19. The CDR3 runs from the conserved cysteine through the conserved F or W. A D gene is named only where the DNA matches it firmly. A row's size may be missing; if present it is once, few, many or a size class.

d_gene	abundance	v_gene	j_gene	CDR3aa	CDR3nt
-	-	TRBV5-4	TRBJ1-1	CASNLGGHSNTEAFF	TGTGCCAGCAACCTGGGAGGACACTCGAACACTGAAGCTTTCTTT
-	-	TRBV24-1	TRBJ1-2	CATSDLQDYGYTF	TGTGCCACCAGTGATTTGCAGGACTATGGCTACACCTTC
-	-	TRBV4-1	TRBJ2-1	CASSQRLVGFQGEQFF	TGCGCCAGCAGCCAAAGATTGGTAGGCTTTCAGGGTGAGCAGTTCTTC
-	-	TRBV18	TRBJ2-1	CASSPGTDNEQFF	TGTGCCAGCTCACCAGGTACTGATAATGAGCAGTTCTTC
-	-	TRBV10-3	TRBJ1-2	CAIRDSLANYGYTF	TGTGCCATCAGGGACAGTTTAGCTAACTATGGCTACACCTTC
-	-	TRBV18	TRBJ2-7	CASSPPGVNEQYF	TGTGCCAGCTCACCCCCGGGAGTAAACGAGCAGTACTTC
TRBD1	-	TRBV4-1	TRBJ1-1	CASSTGQTNTEAFF	TGCGCCAGCAGCACGGGACAGACTAACACTGAAGCTTTCTTT
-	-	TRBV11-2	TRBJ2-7	CASSPRYEQYF	TGTGCCAGCAGCCCGCGGTACGAGCAGTACTTC
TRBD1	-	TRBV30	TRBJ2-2	CAWSSRGFAGELFF	TGTGCCTGGAGCAGCAGGGGGTTCGCCGGGGAGCTGTTTTTT
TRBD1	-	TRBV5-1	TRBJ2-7	CASSLARDSFEQYF	TGCGCCAGCAGCTTGGCCAGGGACAGTTTCGAGCAGTACTTC
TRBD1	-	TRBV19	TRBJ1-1	CASSIPGTGSIEAFF	TGTGCCAGTAGTATCCCCGGGACAGGGTCTATTGAAGCTTTCTTT
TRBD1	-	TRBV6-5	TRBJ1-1	CASSYHGTGRFPVAFF	TGTGCCAGCAGTTACCATGGGACAGGGCGATTCCCAGTAGCTTTCTTT
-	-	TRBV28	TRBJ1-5	CASSPNRGSNQPQHF	TGTGCCAGCAGCCCAAACCGGGGGAGCAATCAGCCCCAGCATTTT
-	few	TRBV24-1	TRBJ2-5	CATSDRRAGHTAQYF	TGTGCCACCAGTGATCGTCGAGCGGGACACACCGCCCAGTACTTC
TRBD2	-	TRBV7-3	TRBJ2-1	CASSLTQPWTSATHNEQFF	TGTGCCAGCAGCTTAACTCAGCCCTGGACTAGCGCGACCCACAATGAGCAGTTCTTC
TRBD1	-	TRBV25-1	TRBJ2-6	CASSDADRDSGANVLTF	TGTGCCAGCAGTGATGCCGACAGGGACTCTGGGGCCAACGTCCTGACTTTC
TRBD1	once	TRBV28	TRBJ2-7	CASSPHTGADYEQYF	TGTGCCAGCAGTCCGCACACAGGGGCCGACTACGAGCAGTACTTC
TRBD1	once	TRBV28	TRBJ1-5	CASSSPGQGASGNQPQHF	TGTGCCAGCAGCTCTCCGGGACAGGGGGCTTCGGGCAATCAGCCCCAGCATTTT
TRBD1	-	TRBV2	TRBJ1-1	CASIPGQGAEAFF	TGTGCCAGCATTCCGGGACAGGGGGCTGAAGCTTTCTTT
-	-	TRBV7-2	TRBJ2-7	CASTHADSYEQYF	TGTGCCAGCACCCACGCGGACTCCTACGAGCAGTACTTC
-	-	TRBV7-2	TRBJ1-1	CASSLFSSVTEAFF	TGTGCCAGCAGCTTATTTTCGTCCGTCACTGAAGCTTTCTTT
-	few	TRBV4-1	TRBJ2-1	CASSQVGTPRVNEQFF	TGCGCCAGCAGCCAAGTAGGGACTCCCCGAGTAAATGAGCAGTTCTTC
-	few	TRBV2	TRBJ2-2	CASNHWSSTGELFF	TGTGCCAGCAATCACTGGAGTTCCACCGGGGAGCTGTTTTTT
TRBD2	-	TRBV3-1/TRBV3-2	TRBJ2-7	CASSQTSGRGYEQYF	TGTGCCAGCAGCCAAACCAGCGGGAGGGGCTACGAGCAGTACTTC
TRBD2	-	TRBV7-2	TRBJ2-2	CASRSGPAGTLVTGELFF	TGTGCCAGCAGATCCGGGCCAGCGGGAACTTTGGTCACCGGGGAGCTGTTTTTT
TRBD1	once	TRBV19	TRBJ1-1	CASSIRTGSMNTEAFF	TGTGCCAGTAGTATCCGGACAGGGAGCATGAACACTGAAGCTTTCTTT
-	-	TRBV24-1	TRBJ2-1	CATSDPRLNNEQFF	TGTGCCACCAGTGATCCCAGACTAAACAATGAGCAGTTCTTC
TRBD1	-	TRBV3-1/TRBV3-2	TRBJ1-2	CASRPIGTGGLGGYTF	TGTGCCAGCAGACCAATCGGGACAGGGGGCCTTGGGGGCTACACCTTC
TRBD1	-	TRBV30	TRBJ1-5	CAWTDRADQPQHF	TGTGCCTGGACGGACAGGGCCGATCAGCCCCAGCATTTT
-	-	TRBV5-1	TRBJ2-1	CASSSSIRTGPYPNEQFF	TGCGCCAGCAGCTCCTCAATCCGGACTGGCCCCTACCCGAATGAGCAGTTCTTC
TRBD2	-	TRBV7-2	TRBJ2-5	CASSAGLVPETQYF	TGTGCCAGCAGCGCCGGACTAGTTCCAGAGACCCAGTACTTC
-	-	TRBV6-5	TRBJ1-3	CASLRDISGNTIYF	TGTGCCAGCTTACGGGACATCTCTGGAAACACCATATATTTT
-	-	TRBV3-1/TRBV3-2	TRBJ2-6	CASSQPHVAVLTF	TGTGCCAGCAGCCAACCCCATGTAGCCGTCCTGACTTTC
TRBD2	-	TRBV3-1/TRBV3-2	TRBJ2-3	CASSPRGGEDTQYF	TGTGCCAGCAGCCCCCGGGGGGGTGAGGATACGCAGTATTTT
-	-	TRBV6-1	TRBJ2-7	CASSEWRDSSYEQYF	TGTGCCAGCAGTGAATGGAGGGACAGCTCCTACGAGCAGTACTTC
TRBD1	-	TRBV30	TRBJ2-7	CAWSALTGGRYEQYF	TGTGCCTGGAGTGCCCTAACAGGGGGCAGGTACGAGCAGTACTTC
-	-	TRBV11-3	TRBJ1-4	CASSLNRINEKLFF	TGTGCCAGCAGCTTAAACAGAATTAATGAAAAACTGTTTTTT
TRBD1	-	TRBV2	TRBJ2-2	CASSSQGANTGELFF	TGTGCCAGCAGTTCTCAGGGGGCGAACACCGGGGAGCTGTTTTTT
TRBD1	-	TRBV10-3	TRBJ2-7	CAISERDRGPYYEQYF	TGTGCCATCAGTGAGCGAGACAGGGGACCATACTACGAGCAGTACTTC
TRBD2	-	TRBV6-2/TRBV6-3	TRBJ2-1	CASSYSRLAGDNEQFF	TGTGCCAGCAGTTACTCTCGACTAGCGGGAGACAATGAGCAGTTCTTC
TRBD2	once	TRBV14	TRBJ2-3	CASSQERGFSSGRKSTDTQYF	TGTGCCAGCAGCCAAGAGCGGGGATTTTCTAGCGGGAGGAAGAGCACAGATACGCAGTATTTT
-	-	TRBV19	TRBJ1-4	CASTHRWQGSEKLFF	TGTGCCAGTACCCATCGGTGGCAGGGGAGCGAAAAACTGTTTTTT
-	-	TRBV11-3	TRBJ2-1	CASSFRGDEQFF	TGTGCCAGCAGCTTTAGGGGCGATGAGCAGTTCTTC
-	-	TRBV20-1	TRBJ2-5	CSVLIQETQYF	TGCAGTGTCCTTATCCAAGAGACCCAGTACTTC
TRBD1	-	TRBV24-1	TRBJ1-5	CATSEATGLNQPQHF	TGTGCCACCAGTGAAGCGACAGGGCTCAATCAGCCCCAGCATTTT
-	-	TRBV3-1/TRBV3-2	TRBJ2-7	CASSFRGADYEQYF	TGTGCCAGCAGCTTCAGGGGGGCTGATTACGAGCAGTACTTC
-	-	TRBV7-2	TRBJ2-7	CASSLLAVYEQYF	TGTGCCAGCAGCTTACTGGCGGTGTACGAGCAGTACTTC
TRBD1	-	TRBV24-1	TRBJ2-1	CATSDRGVQGAGEQFF	TGTGCCACCAGTGATCGGGGGGTACAGGGGGCTGGGGAGCAGTTCTTC
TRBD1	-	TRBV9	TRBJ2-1	CASSALPGQGNEQFF	TGTGCCAGCAGCGCGTTGCCGGGACAGGGGAATGAGCAGTTCTTC